Below are 25 T cell receptor beta chains sequenced from a single sample in a study of T-cell memory formation after mild COVID-19. TCRdb processed the 5' RACE reads anew with MiXCR; each CDR3 protein has one entry. The sample includes over 120,000 distinct CDR3 sequences, 20% to 25% of them seen just once. The sequencing sample was made of PBMCs or a T cell subset sorted from them (not recorded which). The receptors come from an adult woman who had mild COVID-19 (a few samples of this study predate the infection). Cell type and time point are not known.

V gene TRBV7-9 combines with J gene TRBJ2-7, with TRBD2 matching 9 bases. CDR1 and CDR2 (germline): SEHNR, FQNEAQ (reference sequence). V trimming: 5 bases; J trimming: 2 bases; junction bases outside the gene matches: 10. The CDR3 runs to 16 residues. CDR3 in DNA: TGTGCCAGCAGCCTCCGGACTAGCGAGCGACCCTACGAGCAGTACTTC. Its translation: CASSLRTSERPYEQYF.

The chain has TRBV10-2 and TRBJ1-1; perhaps TRBD1 as D (5 bases). V lost 0 bases to trimming and J lost 1 base, with 15 bases between them. Looked up from germline, CDR1 is WSHSY and CDR2 is SAAADI. The CDR3 loop spans 17 amino acids. In nucleotides, the CDR3 is TGCGCCAGCAGTGAGTCGCTCTTGGGGGGACCGAACACTGAAGCTTTCTTT. It translates to CASSESLLGGPNTEAFF.

This clonotype appeared a few times. The chain has TRBV15 and TRBJ2-1, with 7 bases matching TRBD2. With 0 bases clipped from V and 4 bases from J, the junction kept 6 bases outside the gene matches. The CDR3 runs to 16 residues. From germline, CDR1 is LNHNV and CDR2 YYDKDF (reference sequence). The CDR3 here is CATSRDLASGYNEQFF. The CDR3, as DNA: TGTGCCACCAGCAGAGATTTGGCTAGCGGATACAATGAGCAGTTCTTC. Using reference TRBV15 and TRBJ2-1 for the parts outside the CDR3, the full variable domain is DAMVIQNPRYQVTQFGKPVTLSCSQTLNHNVMYWYQQKSSQAPKLLFHYYDKDFNNEADTPDNFQSRRPNTSFCFLDIRSPGLGDTAMYLCATSRDLASGYNEQFFGPGTRLTVL.

This clonotype has more than one count but fewer than ten. J is TRBJ2-3 and V is TRBV6-1, with D unresolved. Germline loops: CDR1 MNHNS, CDR2 SASEGT. The CDR3 covers 17 residues. Trimming removed 6 bases at V and 5 bases at J, with 24 bases between. The CDR3 sequence: CASRGGSRVFTIDTQYF. CDR3 coding DNA: TGTGCCAGCAGAGGCGGCTCACGGGTCTTTACTATAGATACGCAGTATTTT.

This clonotype was counted a few times. The chain recombines TRBV20-1 with TRBJ2-1, with 7 bases fitting TRBD1. Germline values: CDR1 DFQATT, CDR2 SNEGSKA (reference sequence). CDR3 length: 14 residues. V lost 1 base and J lost 6; bases outside the gene matches: 6. In DNA form, the CDR3 reads TGCAGTGCTAGAGGACAGGGAAGGGGCAATGAGCAGTTCTTC. Residues: CSARGQGRGNEQFF.

This rearrangement joins TRBV11-3 to TRBJ2-1; 11 bases match TRBD2. Germline V gene lookup returns CDR1 SGHNT and CDR2 YENEEA. The CDR3 contains 18 residues. J was trimmed by 1 base and V by 1 base; bases with no gene match: 6. CDR3 in DNA: TGTGCCAGCAGCTTAGGGGGTAGCGGGAGGGTGTCCTACAATGAGCAGTTCTTC. It specifies CASSLGGSGRVSYNEQFF. The variable domain in full, completed from reference TRBV11-3 and TRBJ2-1, reads EAGVVQSPRYKIIEKKQPVAFWCNPISGHNTLYWYLQNLGQGPELLIRYENEEAVDDSQLPKDRFSAERLKGVDSTLKIQPAELGDSAVYLCASSLGGSGRVSYNEQFFGPGTRLTVL.

This clonotype was seen only a few times. The chain employs TRBV6-5 and TRBJ2-1; 8 nucleotides line up with TRBD2. Trimming cost V 5 bases and J 3 bases; bases outside gene matches: 9. The CDR3 totals 16 residues. CDR1 is MNHEY and CDR2 is SVGAGI in the germline V gene. CDR3 protein: CASSRPGGGNYNEQFF. CDR3 DNA sequence: TGTGCCAGCAGTCGGCCGGGGGGGGGTAACTACAATGAGCAGTTCTTC.

The chain couples TRBV19 to TRBJ2-1; TRBD2 agrees at 11 bases. Losses at the gene ends were 5 bases for V and 7 bases for J; bases not matched to a gene: 7. The CDR3 has 15 amino acids. CDR1 and CDR2 from the germline V gene are LNHDA and SQIVND (reference sequence). The CDR3 sequence is CASSLIAGGSNEQFF. The CDR3 DNA sequence: TGTGCCAGTAGTTTGATAGCGGGAGGGTCTAATGAGCAGTTCTTC.

The CDR3 spells CASSPPGTETWNEQFF. CDR3 coding DNA: TGTGCCAGCTCACCTCCCGGGACAGAGACGTGGAATGAGCAGTTCTTC. This chain uses TRBV18 with TRBJ2-1, with TRBD1 matching over 7 bases. Germline loops: CDR1 KGHSH, CDR2 LQKENI. Trimming took 3 bases from V and 7 from J; bases not matched to a gene: 12. This CDR3 contains 16 residues.

This clonotype was detected many times. This sequence joins TRBV9 and TRBJ1-5; TRBD1 matches at 9 bases. J lost 1 base, V lost 3 bases, and 14 bases had no gene match. CDR3 size: 19 residues. The germline CDR1 and CDR2 sequences are SGDLS and YYNGEE. The CDR3 here is CASSGQGDLRGLSNQPQHF. The CDR3 bases are TGTGCCAGCAGCGGACAGGGGGATCTTAGAGGTTTGAGCAATCAGCCCCAGCATTTT.

The sample holds a few counts of this clonotype. The chain combines TRBV9 with TRBJ1-2, with D unclear. V lost 0 bases, J lost 7 bases, and 13 bases lay in between. CDR1 SGDLS and CDR2 YYNGEE come from the germline V gene. The length of the CDR3 is 14 residues. The CDR3 bases are TGTGCCAGCAGCGTAGCCCCGGCAGGTCGTGGCTACACCTTC. This encodes CASSVAPAGRGYTF.

The J gene is TRBJ1-1, the V gene TRBV5-6; D is undetermined. CDR3 length: 15 residues. V dropped 0 bases and J dropped 4 bases, with 13 bases sitting between them. The germline V gene has CDR1 SGHDT and CDR2 YYEEEE. This CDR3 reads CASSLDNFLGTEAFF. CDR3 DNA: TGTGCCAGCAGCTTGGACAATTTCCTTGGCACTGAAGCTTTCTTT.

The V and J genes are TRBV20-1 and TRBJ2-7; 10 positions match TRBD2. The germline V gene encodes CDR1 DFQATT and CDR2 SNEGSKA (reference sequence). CDR3 size: 16 residues. J gave up 0 bases and V 2 bases, and 7 bases lay outside the gene matches. The CDR3 DNA reads as TGCAGTGCTAGACTAGCGGGAGATGAAACCTCCTACGAGCAGTACTTC. It translates to CSARLAGDETSYEQYF.

The V gene is TRBV29-1, the J gene TRBJ2-1; 12 nucleotides align to TRBD2. CDR3 size: 13 residues. Per the germline V gene, CDR1 is SQVTM and CDR2 is ANQGSEA. J was trimmed by 6 bases and V by 4 bases; bases with no gene match: 1. The CDR3 loop is CSVATSGGNEQFF. CDR3 nucleotide sequence: TGCAGCGTTGCGACTAGCGGGGGCAATGAGCAGTTCTTC.

The V and J genes are TRBV4-1 and TRBJ1-1; no firm D call. The CDR3 length is 14 residues. V lost 0 bases and J 7 bases, leaving 12 bases between the germline ends. CDR1 and CDR2 from the germline V gene are MGHRA and YSYEKL. CDR3: CASSQEWSVLEAFF. CDR3 nucleotides: TGCGCCAGCAGCCAAGAGTGGTCCGTGCTTGAAGCTTTCTTT.

The chain recombines TRBV28 with TRBJ2-1; 7 bases align to TRBD2. CDR1 is MDHEN and CDR2 is SYDVKM in the germline V gene. The CDR3 runs 14 residues. J lost 2 bases, V lost 5 bases, and 3 bases had no gene match. CDR3 DNA: TGTGCCAGCAGTCCCGGGACTACCTACAATGAGCAGTTCTTC. Amino acid sequence: CASSPGTTYNEQFF. The variable domain in full, with the rest retrieved from reference TRBV28 and TRBJ2-1, is DVKVTQSSRYLVKRTGEKVFLECVQDMDHENMFWYRQDPGLGLRLIYFSYDVKMKEKGDIPEGYSVSREKKERFSLILESASTNQTSMYLCASSPGTTYNEQFFGPGTRLTVL.

This clonotype was recorded a few times. This sequence joins TRBV7-9 and TRBJ2-7, with TRBD1 identical over 9 bases. Per germline, CDR1 SEHNR and CDR2 FQNEAQ (reference sequence). With 8 bases clipped from V and 0 bases from J, the junction kept 5 bases outside the gene matches. The CDR3 is 14 amino acids. The CDR3 sequence: CASSGTGPSYEQYF. CDR3 nucleotide sequence: TGTGCCAGCTCAGGGACAGGGCCCTCCTACGAGCAGTACTTC. Full variable domain (remainder filled in from reference TRBV7-9 and TRBJ2-7): DTGVSQNPRHKITKRGQNVTFRCDPISEHNRLYWYRQTLGQGPEFLTYFQNEAQLEKSRLLSDRFSAERPKGSFSTLEIQRTEQGDSAMYLCASSGTGPSYEQYFGPGTRLTVT.

CDR3 in DNA: TGCAGTGCTAGAGATCTTAGCAGGGGCTACGAGCAGTACTTC. Protein product: CSARDLSRGYEQYF. This chain connects TRBV20-1 to TRBJ2-7; D perhaps matches TRBD1 (6 bases). V was shortened by 0 bases and J by 3 bases, with 12 bases between the two germline ends. CDR3 length equals 14 residues. Per the germline V gene, CDR1 is DFQATT and CDR2 is SNEGSKA (reference sequence).

This clonotype has only a few counts. V is TRBV13 and J is TRBJ2-3; TRBD1 matches at 7 bases. From germline, CDR1 is PRHDT and CDR2 FYEKMQ (reference sequence). The CDR3 totals 14 residues. V lost 4 bases to trimming and J lost 4 bases; unmatched junction nucleotides: 5. The CDR3 reads CASSWSTGSDTQYF. The DNA of the CDR3 is TGTGCCAGCAGCTGGTCGACAGGGTCAGATACGCAGTATTTT.

This clonotype has a count of ten or more. The chain carries TRBV29-1 and TRBJ2-7; TRBD1 matches 8 bases. V gave up 4 bases and J gave up 2 bases; unmatched junction bases: 1. From germline, CDR1 is SQVTM and CDR2 ANQGSEA. This CDR3 comprises 12 residues. CDR3 sequence: CSVGTGTYEQYF. For the CDR3, the DNA is TGCAGCGTTGGGACAGGGACCTACGAGCAGTACTTC.

This clonotype was counted between two and nine times. The rearrangement uses TRBV7-8 and TRBJ1-4; 8 positions match TRBD1. Germline assignment: CDR1 SGHVS and CDR2 FQNEAQ. This CDR3 is 17 amino acids long. V dropped 1 base and J dropped 2; count of bases not matched to a gene: 6. Here the CDR3 reads CASSLGPGGSTNEKLFF. The CDR3 DNA is TGTGCCAGCAGCTTAGGGCCAGGGGGCTCTACTAATGAAAAACTGTTTTTT.

In its sample, this clonotype was seen many times. V usage is TRBV7-9 and J usage is TRBJ2-7; no clear D gene. Trimming shortened V by 1 base and J by 2 bases, and 3 bases separated the two germline ends. CDR1 SEHNR and CDR2 FQNEAQ come from the germline V gene (reference sequence). CDR3 size: 12 residues. The CDR3 region is CASSLEPYEQYF. The CDR3 bases are TGTGCCAGCAGCTTAGAGCCCTACGAGCAGTACTTC.

The chain has TRBV5-1 and TRBJ2-7; 10 bases line up with TRBD1. Unmatched junction bases numbered 7, after V lost 4 bases and J lost 3 bases. The CDR3 contains 15 residues. Germline V CDR1 and CDR2: SGHRS, YFSETQ. CDR3 region: CASSSRDRGNYEQYF. The CDR3 DNA reads as TGCGCCAGCAGCAGCCGGGACAGGGGCAACTACGAGCAGTACTTC. The whole variable domain, filled in from reference TRBV5-1 and TRBJ2-7, reads KAGVTQTPRYLIKTRGQQVTLSCSPISGHRSVSWYQQTPGQGLQFLFEYFSETQRNKGNFPGRFSGRQFSNSRSEMNVSTLELGDSALYLCASSSRDRGNYEQYFGPGTRLTVT.

The CDR3 loop reads CASSWQGASEQFF. DNA of the CDR3: TGCGCCAGCAGCTGGCAGGGGGCTAGTGAGCAGTTCTTC. The gene calls are TRBV5-1 and TRBJ2-1; TRBD1 aligns across 8 bases. CDR3 length equals 13 residues. J gave up 9 bases and V 3 bases, and 5 bases lay outside the gene matches. Germline CDR1 SGHRS, CDR2 YFSETQ.

This clonotype was counted only a few times. The chain recombines TRBV9 with TRBJ1-3, with D tentatively TRBD1 (5 bases). V was pared by 2 bases and J by 0 bases, with 15 bases between. The CDR3 has 17 amino acids. The germline V gene encodes CDR1 SGDLS and CDR2 YYNGEE. The CDR3 sequence is CASSVGGPLSSGNTIYF. As DNA, the CDR3 is TGTGCCAGCAGCGTCGGGGGTCCGTTGAGCTCTGGAAACACCATATATTTT.